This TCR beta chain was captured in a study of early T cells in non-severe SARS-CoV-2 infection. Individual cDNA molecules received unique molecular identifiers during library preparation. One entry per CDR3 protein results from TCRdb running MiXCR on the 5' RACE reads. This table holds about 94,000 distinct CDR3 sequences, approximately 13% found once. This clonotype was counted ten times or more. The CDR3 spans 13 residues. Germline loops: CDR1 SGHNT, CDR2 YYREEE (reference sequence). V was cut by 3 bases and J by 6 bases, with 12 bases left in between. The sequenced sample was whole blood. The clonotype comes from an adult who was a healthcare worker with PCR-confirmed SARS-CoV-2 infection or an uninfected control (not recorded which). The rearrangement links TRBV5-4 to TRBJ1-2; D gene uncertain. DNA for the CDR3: TGTGCCAGCAGCTCTCGCAGTGGTCATGGCTACACCTTC. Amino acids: CASSSRSGHGYTF.